This T cell receptor (beta chain) was captured in a study of cytomegalovirus exposure and HLA in healthy donors. V was shortened by 1 base and J by 4 bases, with 7 bases between the two germline ends. Per the germline V gene, CDR1 is SGHTA and CDR2 is FQGTGA. This CDR3 is 14 amino acids long. The PCR contained 60 Vbeta and 13 Jbeta primers. Sequenced by immunoSEQ multiplex PCR; TCRdb stores in-frame clones only, minus some. The sample records around 190,000 clones, 87% being singletons. This chain connects TRBV7-3 to TRBJ2-2; D is ambiguous. The sample taken for sequencing was PBMCs. This TCR derives from a boy aged 2-15 years in good health and CMV-seronegative. DNA for the CDR3: TGTGCCAGCAGCTTAAGGGCGTTCACCGGGGAGCTGTTTTTT. Translation: CASSLRAFTGELFF.